This TCR beta chain is drawn from a study of blood T cell repertoires in COVID-19. The wider study: The United States, Italy and Spain were the sources of the acute and convalescent COVID-19 samples.

This CDR3 comprises 14 residues. The germline CDR1 and CDR2 sequences are MDHEN and SYDVKM. Germline trimming cut 6 bases from V and 3 bases from J; bases unmatched to any gene: 5. Per the original methods: Reference gene primer amplification yielded estimated nucleated cell counts. Produced via immunoSEQ multiplex PCR; TCRdb's table is partial and in-frame only. V, J and clone size derive from that table, while D and trimming were established from the DNA sequence. The data hold 190,000 or so clones, with roughly 90% observed a single time. The source material was PBMCs or T cells enriched from blood (not recorded which). This clonotype was sampled from a woman aged 18-29 years who had recovered from COVID-19. The chain employs TRBV28 and TRBJ2-5, with 9 positions matching TRBD2. This CDR3 is CASSQRLAEETQYF. The CDR3 nucleotides are TGTGCCAGCAGCCAGAGACTAGCGGAAGAGACCCAGTACTTC.